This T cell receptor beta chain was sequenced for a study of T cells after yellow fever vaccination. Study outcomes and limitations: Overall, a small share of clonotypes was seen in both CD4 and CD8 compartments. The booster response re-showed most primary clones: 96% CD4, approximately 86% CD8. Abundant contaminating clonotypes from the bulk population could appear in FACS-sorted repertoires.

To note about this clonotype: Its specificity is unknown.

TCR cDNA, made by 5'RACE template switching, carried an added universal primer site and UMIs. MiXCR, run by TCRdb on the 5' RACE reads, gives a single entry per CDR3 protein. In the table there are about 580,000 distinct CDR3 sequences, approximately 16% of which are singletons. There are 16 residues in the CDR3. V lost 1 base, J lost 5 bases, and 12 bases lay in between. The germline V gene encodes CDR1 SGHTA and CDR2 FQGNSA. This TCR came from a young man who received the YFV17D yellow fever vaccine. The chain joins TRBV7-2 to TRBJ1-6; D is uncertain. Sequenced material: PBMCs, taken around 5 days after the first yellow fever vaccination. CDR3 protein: CASSLGRVRNNSPLHF. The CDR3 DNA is TGTGCCAGCAGCTTAGGGAGGGTTCGAAATAATTCACCCCTCCACTTT.